A single sample gave rise to the 25 T cell receptor beta chains below, sequenced in a study of cytomegalovirus exposure and HLA in healthy donors. TCRdb's copy holds only in-frame clones and misses some; the assay was immunoSEQ multiplex PCR. The sample contains around 260,000 clones, about 92% of which appear only once. The sequenced sample was PBMCs. The receptors derive from a woman under 40 in good health and CMV-seronegative.

J is TRBJ2-1 and V is TRBV9; D not resolved. Germline lookup yields CDR1 SGDLS and CDR2 YYNGEE. Trimming cost V 0 bases and J 6 bases, with 10 bases left between them. The CDR3 has 14 residues. For the CDR3, the DNA is TGTGCCAGCAGCGTAGTTTCGTCGACCAATGAGCAGTTCTTC. Protein sequence: CASSVVSSTNEQFF.

As DNA, the CDR3 is TGTGCCAGCAGTTGGCGGGAGACGACCTACGAGCAGTACTTC. This encodes CASSWRETTYEQYF. The chain is built from TRBV28 and TRBJ2-7; TRBD2 matches at 7 bases. Germline assignment: CDR1 MDHEN and CDR2 SYDVKM. The J segment lost 2 bases and the V segment lost 4 bases, leaving 5 bases of the junction unmatched. The CDR3 runs to 14 residues.

The J gene is TRBJ2-7, the V gene TRBV29-1, with TRBD1 as a possible D gene (6 bases). Trimming pared 2 bases from V and 5 bases from J, leaving 16 bases between. This CDR3 contains 14 residues. Germline CDR1 and CDR2: SQVTM and ANQGSEA. CDR3 coding DNA: TGCAGCGTTGAAAGGGGTATGGGGGCCCACGAGCAGTACTTC. Amino acid sequence: CSVERGMGAHEQYF.

The chain employs TRBV2 and TRBJ2-7; possibly TRBD1 for D (5 bases). V lost 4 bases, J lost 4 bases, and 14 bases lay in between. In germline, CDR1 is SNHLY, CDR2 FYNNEI. The CDR3 has 14 amino acids. CDR3 sequence (DNA): TGTGCCAGCAGTGGGGCTAGACAGACTTACGAGCAGTACTTC. As protein: CASSGARQTYEQYF.

The chain couples TRBV6-6 to TRBJ2-7; TRBD2 aligns across 7 bases. Germline CDR1 is MNHNY and CDR2 is SVGAGI (reference sequence). The V and J ends lost 11 bases and 6 bases, in that order; junction bases with no gene match: 10. There are 12 residues in the CDR3. CDR3 nucleotide sequence: TGTGCCGCCCGGGGGGACTTTGGCGAGCAGTACTTC. Protein: CAARGDFGEQYF.

This rearrangement joins TRBV7-9 to TRBJ1-2; D unresolved. Trimming took 1 base from V and 2 from J, leaving 11 bases between them. CDR3 length: 15 residues. CDR1 is SEHNR, CDR2 FQNEAQ, per germline (reference sequence). CDR3 sequence: CASSLVDGQNYGYTF. The DNA for the CDR3 is TGTGCCAGCAGCTTAGTGGACGGTCAAAACTATGGCTACACCTTC.

The CDR3 DNA reads as TGTGCCAGCAGCTTAGGGCAGGGGGAGACCCAGTACTTC. Translation gives CASSLGQGETQYF. The chain carries TRBV11-2 and TRBJ2-5, with D possibly matching TRBD1 (6 bases). Trimming pared 1 base from V and 5 bases from J, leaving 8 bases between. Germline V gene data show CDR1 as SGHAT and CDR2 as FQNNGV. CDR3 length: 13 amino acids.

V gene TRBV9 combines with J gene TRBJ2-1; D not resolved. Between the trimmed V and J ends, which lost 3 bases and 5 bases, there was a span of 0 bases. The CDR3 has 10 amino acids. CDR1 and CDR2 (germline): SGDLS, YYNGEE. The CDR3 region has the DNA TGTGCCAGCAGCGACAATGAGCAGTTCTTC. Translated: CASSDNEQFF.

This chain joins TRBV2 and TRBJ2-5; 10 nucleotides align to TRBD2. Trimming at V came to 8 bases and at J to 1 base, leaving 10 bases not matched to a gene. The length of the CDR3 is 16 residues. The germline V gene has CDR1 SNHLY and CDR2 FYNNEI. The chain's CDR3 is CASFSGLAVSQETQYF. The DNA of the CDR3 is TGTGCCAGCTTTTCCGGACTAGCGGTGTCCCAAGAGACCCAGTACTTC.

The genes are TRBV6-1 and TRBJ2-2; 8 positions agree with TRBD1. The CDR3 sequence is 14 residues long. From germline, CDR1 is MNHNS and CDR2 SASEGT. The ends lost 10 bases at V and 0 bases at J; junction bases unmatched: 4. CDR3 DNA: TGTGCCATGCAACAGGGGGCGAACACCGGGGAGCTGTTTTTT. Translation gives CAMQQGANTGELFF.

This chain connects TRBV28 to TRBJ1-1; no clear D. Trimming pared 1 base from V and 5 bases from J, leaving 11 bases between. Germline V gene sequence: CDR1 MDHEN, CDR2 SYDVKM. This CDR3 is 14 amino acids long. The DNA of the CDR3 is TGTGCCAGCAGTTTATTATCAGGCGGGACTGAAGCTTTCTTT. This translates into CASSLLSGGTEAFF.

In regard to this clone: Other nucleotide sequences from this sample produce the same CDR3. The CDR3 loop is CASSQGQGGIGELFF. The CDR3 DNA follows: TGCGCCAGCAGCCAAGGACAGGGGGGCATCGGGGAGCTGTTTTTT. The V gene is TRBV4-1, the J gene TRBJ2-2; 9 nucleotides match TRBD1. Germline assignment: CDR1 MGHRA and CDR2 YSYEKL. There are 15 residues in the CDR3. Losses at the gene ends were 1 base for V and 7 bases for J; bases not matched to a gene: 4.

The chain is built from TRBV27 and TRBJ1-5; D perhaps matches TRBD1 (5 bases). CDR3 size: 15 residues. V lost 0 bases and J 6 bases, leaving 12 bases between the germline ends. In germline, CDR1 is MNHEY, CDR2 SMNVEV (reference sequence). CDR3 bases: TGTGCCAGCAGTTTATCGATGGGGCGGGGTCAGCCCCAGCATTTT. Translated, it gives CASSLSMGRGQPQHF.

The chain has TRBV4-3 and TRBJ2-1; D is unclear. The germline V gene encodes CDR1 LGHNA and CDR2 YSLEER. The V end was cut by 1 base, the J end by 5 bases, with 12 bases between. The length of the CDR3 is 15 residues. DNA of the CDR3: TGCGCCAGCAGCCAAGGCAACAGACAAGACAATGAGCAGTTCTTC. Amino acid sequence: CASSQGNRQDNEQFF.

This chain links TRBV28 with TRBJ2-6; either TRBD1 or TRBD2 may supply D (5 bases each). The V gene's germline CDR1 is MDHEN and CDR2 SYDVKM. Trimming stripped 6 bases from V and 2 bases from J, with 23 bases between. The CDR3 contains 19 residues. The CDR3: CASSIAGTRIGTGANVLTF. In DNA, the CDR3 is TGTGCCAGCAGCATCGCCGGGACCCGCATCGGAACTGGGGCCAACGTCCTGACTTTC.

The chain employs TRBV9 and TRBJ2-7; TRBD1 matches 10 bases. This CDR3 is built from 15 residues. Germline CDR1 SGDLS, CDR2 YYNGEE. V lost 3 bases and J lost 3; bases outside the gene matches: 6. In DNA form, the CDR3 reads TGTGCCAGCAGCGAAACGGGACAGGGGAGCTACGAGCAGTACTTC. It is translated as CASSETGQGSYEQYF.

This chain links TRBV6-1 with TRBJ2-7; no definite D call. This CDR3 is built from 13 residues. V was cut by 1 base and J by 0 bases, with 4 bases left in between. The germline gives CDR1 MNHNS, CDR2 SASEGT. In DNA form, the CDR3 reads TGTGCCAGCAGTGAAGGGGTCTCCTACGAGCAGTACTTC. Amino acids: CASSEGVSYEQYF.

This chain joins TRBV20-1 and TRBJ2-1; D may match TRBD1 or TRBD2 (5 bases each). The germline CDR1 and CDR2 sequences are DFQATT and SNEGSKA (reference sequence). Trimming removed 5 bases at V and 13 bases at J, with 15 bases between. The CDR3 runs 11 residues. In nucleotides, the CDR3 is TGCAGTGCTGTGGGGACCCTTGGACAGTTCTTC. Residues: CSAVGTLGQFF.

CDR3 protein: CSVVEVGYYNEQFF. The CDR3 DNA is TGCAGCGTTGTTGAGGTCGGCTACTACAATGAGCAGTTCTTC. The chain uses TRBV29-1 and TRBJ2-1; D remains ambiguous. Germline V CDR1 and CDR2: SQVTM, ANQGSEA. The CDR3 has 14 residues. Trimming stripped 4 bases from V and 3 bases from J, with 13 bases between.

The chain has TRBV28 and TRBJ2-6; no clear D. V was clipped by 5 bases and J by 0 bases, with 5 bases between them. The germline V gene encodes CDR1 MDHEN and CDR2 SYDVKM. There are 14 residues in the CDR3. CDR3 loop: CASSARSGANVLTF. The CDR3 DNA reads TGTGCCAGCAGTGCCCGCTCTGGGGCCAACGTCCTGACTTTC.

This clone came up a few times. This chain links TRBV4-2 with TRBJ2-2, with D uncertain. The CDR3 extends over 17 amino acids. Trimming shortened V by 1 base and J by 6 bases, and 18 bases separated the two germline ends. Looked up from germline, CDR1 is LGHNA and CDR2 is YNFKEQ. The CDR3 region has the DNA TGTGCCAGCAGCCAAGTAATGATCGGACGAGACGCCGGGGAGCTGTTTTTT. Encoded protein: CASSQVMIGRDAGELFF.

V usage is TRBV5-4 and J usage is TRBJ2-7, with TRBD2 matching over 12 bases. The CDR3 consists of 17 residues. Germline CDR1 reads SGHNT; CDR2 reads YYREEE (reference sequence). Trimming at V came to 0 bases and at J to 0 bases, leaving 4 bases not matched to a gene. The CDR3 region has the DNA TGTGCCAGCAGCTTGGATGGGACTAGCGGGTTCTCCTACGAGCAGTACTTC. This gives the protein CASSLDGTSGFSYEQYF.

The chain carries TRBV7-9 and TRBJ1-3; D gene uncertain. The CDR3 totals 19 residues. Germline CDR1 and CDR2: SEHNR and FQNEAQ (reference sequence). V dropped 4 bases and J dropped 0 bases, with 22 bases sitting between them. Here the CDR3 DNA reads TGTGCCAGCAGCTATAGGATCCAGGTCGGCAGACACTCTGGAAACACCATATATTTT. Translation: CASSYRIQVGRHSGNTIYF.

The J gene is TRBJ1-1, the V gene TRBV6-6; no clear D. Germline V gene sequence: CDR1 MNHNY, CDR2 SVGAGI (reference sequence). V was clipped by 5 bases and J by 2 bases, with 9 bases between them. The CDR3 totals 13 residues. CDR3 DNA: TGTGCCAGCAGTACCTACAGTAACACTGAAGCTTTCTTT. Translating gives CASSTYSNTEAFF.

The J gene is TRBJ2-1, the V gene TRBV6-6; tentative D call: TRBD1 (5 bases). Germline lookup yields CDR1 MNHNY and CDR2 SVGAGI (reference sequence). This CDR3 is built from 14 residues. Trimming removed 8 bases at V and 6 bases at J, with 17 bases between. In DNA form, the CDR3 reads TGTGCCAGCGAAGAGTGGGGCGGAAGCAATGAGCAGTTCTTC. Amino acid sequence: CASEEWGGSNEQFF.